The 16 T cell receptor beta chains below come from one sample, sequenced in a study of chemoradiotherapy in HPV16-positive cancers. The assay was immunoSEQ multiplex PCR, and TCRdb's table has in-frame clones only and misses some. The sample includes more than 11,000 clones, nearly 70% of them seen just once. Sampling took place from a patient who underwent chemoradiotherapy. The receptors derive from a human donor with HPV-associated anogenital cancer.

The chain has TRBV19 and TRBJ2-5; 8 positions agree with TRBD1. CDR3 length: 14 amino acids. V dropped 4 bases and J dropped 2; count of bases not matched to a gene: 3. Germline lookup yields CDR1 LNHDA and CDR2 SQIVND (reference sequence). The CDR3 DNA reads as TGTGCCAGTAGTACCGGGACAGGACAAGAGACCCAGTACTTC. Translation gives CASSTGTGQETQYF.

The genes are TRBV15 and TRBJ1-1; D not resolved. The CDR3 contains 13 residues. Trimming removed 1 base from V and 0 bases from J, with 3 bases in between. Germline lookup yields CDR1 LNHNV and CDR2 YYDKDF (reference sequence). CDR3 coding DNA: TGTGCCACCAGCAGAGGGATGAACACTGAAGCTTTCTTT. Translated, it gives CATSRGMNTEAFF.

The chain has TRBV6-1 and TRBJ1-5; no firm D call. Germline V gene lookup returns CDR1 MNHNS and CDR2 SASEGT. The V gene lost 5 bases and the J gene lost 3 bases, with 8 bases spanning the gap. The CDR3 totals 13 residues. The CDR3 sequence: CASSFLDNQPQHF. CDR3 in DNA: TGTGCCAGCAGTTTTCTGGACAATCAGCCCCAGCATTTT.

The CDR3 region has the DNA TGTGCCAGCAGGAACACAGGGAACACTGAAGCTTTCTTT. It is translated as CASRNTGNTEAFF. This chain joins TRBV27 and TRBJ1-1, with D possibly being TRBD1 (5 bases). Trimming stripped 6 bases from V and 1 base from J, with 9 bases between. Germline lookup yields CDR1 MNHEY and CDR2 SMNVEV (reference sequence). CDR3 length: 13 amino acids.

The J gene is TRBJ2-2, the V gene TRBV7-2; D possibly uses TRBD1 or TRBD2 (5 bases each). Trimming took off 5 bases at V and 6 bases at J, with 16 bases between the two ends. Germline V CDR1 and CDR2: SGHTA, FQGNSA. The CDR3 runs to 15 residues. The CDR3 region is CASSPVLRGAGELFF. The CDR3 DNA reads TGTGCCAGCAGCCCCGTTCTGAGGGGAGCCGGGGAGCTGTTTTTT.

This clone was recorded a few times. The chain uses TRBV7-9 and TRBJ2-5; TRBD1 is a possible D gene (6 bases). The V end lost 5 bases, the J end lost 3 bases, and 13 bases lay between the germline ends. The CDR3 covers 14 residues. The germline V gene has CDR1 SEHNR and CDR2 FQNEAQ (reference sequence). This CDR3 is CASSETNREETQYF. Written as DNA, the CDR3 is TGTGCCAGCAGCGAGACGAACAGGGAAGAGACCCAGTACTTC.

The J gene is TRBJ2-3, the V gene TRBV19, with D unclear. Trimming took off 7 bases at V and 2 bases at J, with 16 bases between the two ends. The CDR3 runs to 15 residues. CDR1 and CDR2 (germline): LNHDA, SQIVND (reference sequence). CDR3 sequence: CASMSAWTHTDTQYF. The CDR3 coding sequence is TGTGCCAGTATGTCGGCGTGGACCCACACAGATACGCAGTATTTT.

The chain employs TRBV7-9 and TRBJ1-6; D unclear. Germline V gene sequence: CDR1 SEHNR, CDR2 FQNEAQ (reference sequence). With 3 bases removed from V and 3 bases from J, the gap between germline ends came to 9 bases. The CDR3 covers 15 residues. The CDR3 sequence: CASSLDGFYNSPLHF. As DNA, the CDR3 is TGTGCCAGCAGCTTGGACGGGTTCTATAATTCACCCCTCCACTTT.

This sequence joins TRBV18 and TRBJ2-2; D gene unclear. CDR1 is KGHSH, CDR2 LQKENI, per germline. The CDR3 has 15 amino acids. Trimming removed 2 bases at V and 2 bases at J, with 9 bases between. The CDR3 nucleotides read TGTGCCAGCTCACCAACACGGGTTAACACCGGGGAGCTGTTTTTT. As protein: CASSPTRVNTGELFF.

This chain joins TRBV9 and TRBJ2-2; D is ambiguous. Trimming pared 0 bases from V and 1 base from J, leaving 10 bases between. CDR1 and CDR2 (germline): SGDLS, YYNGEE. The length of the CDR3 is 16 residues. CDR3 sequence: CASSVAATVNTGELFF. Here the CDR3 DNA reads TGTGCCAGCAGCGTAGCGGCGACGGTGAACACCGGGGAGCTGTTTTTT. The full variable domain, rest sourced from reference TRBV9 and TRBJ2-2, is DSGVTQTPKHLITATGQRVTLRCSPRSGDLSVYWYQQSLDQGLQFLIQYYNGEERAKGNILERFSAQQFPDLHSELNLSSLELGDSALYFCASSVAATVNTGELFFGEGSRLTVL.

The rearrangement uses TRBV2 and TRBJ2-6; no clear D. Germline V lookup: CDR1 SNHLY, CDR2 FYNNEI. The ends were cut back, 4 bases at V and 2 bases at J, with 6 bases in the middle. CDR3 length equals 14 residues. CDR3 nucleotides: TGTGCCAGCAGTGGGGTGACTGGGGCCAACGTCCTGACTTTC. This translates into CASSGVTGANVLTF.

Only a few counts were recorded for this clone. The rearrangement joins TRBV30 to TRBJ2-5; D is undetermined. Trimming stripped 2 bases from V and 3 bases from J, with 16 bases between. The CDR3 covers 15 residues. Germline values: CDR1 GTSNPN, CDR2 SVGIG (reference sequence). In DNA form, the CDR3 reads TGTGCCTGGAGTAGTTTCAGACGATACAAAGAGACCCAGTACTTC. This encodes CAWSSFRRYKETQYF.

This chain joins TRBV5-1 and TRBJ2-3, with 10 bases matching TRBD2. The trim removed 0 bases at V and 2 bases at J, leaving 6 bases unmatched. The CDR3 loop spans 17 amino acids. Germline loops: CDR1 SGHRS, CDR2 YFSETQ. The DNA for the CDR3 is TGCGCCAGCAGCTTGGCCGGAGCGGGGGGGCCCACAGATACGCAGTATTTT. This gives the protein CASSLAGAGGPTDTQYF.

This clone has just one count. The chain has TRBV7-4 and TRBJ2-1; 9 bases agree with TRBD2. The trim removed 0 bases at V and 3 bases at J, leaving 3 bases unmatched. CDR1 is SGHVT, CDR2 SQSDAQ, per germline. CDR3 length equals 16 residues. CDR3 in amino acids: CASSLAPSGDYNEQFF. The DNA for the CDR3 is TGTGCCAGCAGCTTAGCCCCTAGCGGGGACTACAATGAGCAGTTCTTC.

This clone was found a few times. The chain has TRBV19 and TRBJ1-5; D is uncertain. V gave up 5 bases and J gave up 6 bases, with 14 bases separating them. The CDR3 extends over 14 amino acids. Germline loops: CDR1 LNHDA, CDR2 SQIVND (reference sequence). The CDR3 is CASSAGPGSQPQHF. For the CDR3, the DNA is TGTGCCAGTAGTGCGGGCCCCGGCAGTCAGCCCCAGCATTTT.

This chain connects TRBV7-2 to TRBJ2-1; D perhaps matches TRBD2 (6 bases). V lost 1 base, J lost 4 bases, and 11 bases lay in between. Germline CDR1 SGHTA, CDR2 FQGNSA. This CDR3 has 15 residues. In DNA, the CDR3 is TGTGCCAGCAGCTTAGGGCGGGGCATTTACAATGAGCAGTTCTTC. Translating gives CASSLGRGIYNEQFF.